The T cell receptor beta chain under discussion was sequenced for a study of T cell repertoires in aging, cancer and after chemotherapy. TRB rearrangements spanning V, D and J were amplified using mixed TRB-A/B primers. TCRdb recomputed calls from the multiplex PCR reads with MiXCR, one row per CDR3 protein. Of some 610 distinct CDR3 sequences in the sample, roughly 27% were seen once. Peripheral blood genomic DNA, not sorted cells or RNA, was the template. With 7 bases clipped from V and 4 bases from J, the junction kept 9 bases outside the gene matches. The CDR3 has 15 residues. CDR1 and CDR2 (germline): LNHDA, SQIVND (reference sequence).

The chain combines TRBV19 with TRBJ1-5; TRBD1 aligns across 8 bases. The sequence was obtained from a human donor with a solid tumor. The sequenced sample was blood. The CDR3 coding sequence is TGTGCCAGTATGCGGACAGGGCCTTTAAATCAGCCCCAGCATTTT. Translation: CASMRTGPLNQPQHF.